Following are 17 T cell receptor beta chains from one sample sequenced in a study of blood T cell repertoires in COVID-19. The assay was immunoSEQ multiplex PCR, and TCRdb's table has in-frame clones only and misses some. This sample has 210,000 or so clones, with around 92% found just once. The sample comprised peripheral blood. The receptors here all came from a young man with acute or convalescent COVID-19.

The chain has TRBV5-1 and TRBJ2-3; TRBD1 matches 8 bases. The V and J ends lost 0 bases and 10 bases, in that order; junction bases with no gene match: 7. Germline lookup yields CDR1 SGHRS and CDR2 YFSETQ. The CDR3 is 14 residues long. CDR3 nucleotides: TGCGCCAGCAGCTTGGTCAGGGGGCGTGAGCCGCAGTATTTT. Its protein is CASSLVRGREPQYF.

This clone was seen only once. The genes are TRBV24-1 and TRBJ2-2; the match to TRBD2 covers 9 bases. This CDR3 comprises 17 residues. In germline, CDR1 is KGHDR, CDR2 SFDVKD. With 5 bases clipped from V and 5 bases from J, the junction kept 11 bases outside the gene matches. CDR3 DNA sequence: TGTGCCACCAGTGCCCCCTGGGTAGCGGGAGTTACCGGGGAGCTGTTTTTT. Protein: CATSAPWVAGVTGELFF.

This chain links TRBV28 with TRBJ2-7; TRBD2 agrees at 8 bases. J was trimmed by 2 bases and V by 5 bases; bases with no gene match: 2. This CDR3 is built from 13 residues. Germline CDR1 and CDR2: MDHEN and SYDVKM. The CDR3 here is CASSRGGPYEQYF. The DNA of the CDR3 is TGTGCCAGCAGTCGGGGGGGGCCCTACGAGCAGTACTTC.

In DNA, the CDR3 is TGTGCCAGCAGCTTAGTTCCAGGGAAACCCTACGAGCAGTACTTC. Translated, it gives CASSLVPGKPYEQYF. This rearrangement joins TRBV7-9 to TRBJ2-7, with a weak D call TRBD1 (5 bases). CDR3 size: 15 residues. Deletions cut 1 base from V and 2 bases from J, with 12 bases between. The germline gives CDR1 SEHNR, CDR2 FQNEAQ (reference sequence).

The chain is built from TRBV5-6 and TRBJ1-2; perhaps TRBD1 as D (6 bases). The germline gives CDR1 SGHDT, CDR2 YYEEEE. V dropped 5 bases and J dropped 3 bases, with 17 bases sitting between them. The CDR3 covers 15 residues. The chain's CDR3 is CASSLRQVAYYGYTF. CDR3 coding DNA: TGTGCCAGCAGTCTCAGACAGGTGGCCTACTATGGCTACACCTTC.

The chain has TRBV6-2 or TRBV6-3 and TRBJ2-7; a possible D gene is TRBD1 (7 bases). Per the germline V gene, CDR1 is MNHEY and CDR2 is SVGEGT. V lost 5 bases, J lost 2 bases, and 16 bases lay in between. This CDR3 is 15 amino acids long. The CDR3 loop reads CASSRQGGIAYEQYF. CDR3 nucleotides: TGTGCCAGCAGTAGACAGGGAGGTATAGCCTACGAGCAGTACTTC.

The V call is TRBV27, the J call TRBJ2-3; TRBD2 agrees at 11 bases. This CDR3 region has 14 residues. Losses at the gene ends were 4 bases for V and 3 bases for J; bases not matched to a gene: 0. Germline CDR1 is MNHEY and CDR2 is SMNVEV (reference sequence). The CDR3: CASSSSGRTDTQYF. Written as DNA, the CDR3 is TGTGCCAGCAGTTCTAGCGGGAGGACAGATACGCAGTATTTT.

J is TRBJ1-2 and V is TRBV29-1; D gene ambiguous. Trimming shortened V by 1 base and J by 4 bases, and 10 bases separated the two germline ends. The germline V gene has CDR1 SQVTM and CDR2 ANQGSEA. This CDR3 has 13 amino acids. The CDR3 here is CSVEGEGGYGYTF. The CDR3 nucleotides are TGCAGCGTTGAAGGGGAGGGCGGCTATGGCTACACCTTC.

The chain is built from TRBV18 and TRBJ2-5; 7 bases agree with TRBD1. CDR1 KGHSH and CDR2 LQKENI come from the germline V gene. CDR3 length equals 15 residues. V shed 3 bases, J shed 2 bases, and the junction held 6 bases outside the gene matches. CDR3 protein: CASSPLPGQQETQYF. In nucleotides, the CDR3 is TGTGCCAGCTCACCTCTACCGGGACAGCAAGAGACCCAGTACTTC.

The J gene is TRBJ2-5, the V gene TRBV5-8; TRBD2 aligns across 9 bases. Unmatched junction bases numbered 6, after V lost 2 bases and J lost 1 base. The CDR3 has 16 amino acids. The germline V gene encodes CDR1 SGHTS and CDR2 YDEGEE. DNA of the CDR3: TGTGCCAGCAGCTTAAATCGCGGGGGGGCCCAAGAGACCCAGTACTTC. It codes for CASSLNRGGAQETQYF.

The chain uses TRBV9 and TRBJ2-3; no clear D gene. CDR3 length equals 16 residues. Germline V gene lookup returns CDR1 SGDLS and CDR2 YYNGEE. V was cut by 0 bases and J by 0 bases, with 11 bases left in between. The CDR3 coding sequence is TGTGCCAGCAGCGTAGGGTCAGGCACTAGCACAGATACGCAGTATTTT. Protein: CASSVGSGTSTDTQYF.

The J gene is TRBJ1-1, the V gene TRBV18; 7 positions agree with TRBD1. V trimming: 1 base; J trimming: 0 bases; junction bases outside the gene matches: 2. This CDR3 comprises 15 residues. Germline V lookup: CDR1 KGHSH, CDR2 LQKENI. CDR3: CASSPLQGVNTEAFF. CDR3 DNA sequence: TGTGCCAGCTCACCACTTCAGGGGGTGAACACTGAAGCTTTCTTT.

The CDR3 reads CASRGGIFYEQYF. CDR3 DNA sequence: TGTGCCAGCAGGGGCGGGATTTTCTACGAGCAGTACTTC. V usage is TRBV2 and J usage is TRBJ2-7; TRBD2 might be the D (6 bases). Trimming pared 6 bases from V and 3 bases from J, leaving 12 bases between. In germline, CDR1 is SNHLY, CDR2 FYNNEI. The length of the CDR3 is 13 residues.

CDR3 protein: CASSTVTGFSGYTF. CDR3 bases: TGTGCCAGTAGTACCGTCACAGGGTTTTCTGGCTACACCTTC. The rearrangement uses TRBV19 and TRBJ1-2; D might be TRBD1 (6 bases). Germline assignment: CDR1 LNHDA and CDR2 SQIVND (reference sequence). V was pared by 4 bases and J by 7 bases, with 16 bases between. The CDR3 contains 14 residues.

This chain uses TRBV6-4 with TRBJ2-3; TRBD2 is a possible D gene (6 bases). The CDR3 is made up of 14 amino acids. From germline, CDR1 is MRHNA and CDR2 SNTAGT. The germline V and J ends were trimmed by 6 bases and 5 bases, with 15 bases remaining between them. Here the CDR3 DNA reads TGTGCCAGCAGCCTGGAGGGCCAGGGAGATACGCAGTATTTT. It specifies CASSLEGQGDTQYF.

As DNA, the CDR3 is TGTGCCATCAGTAGGACTAGCGGGAGCTCCTACAATGAGCAGTTCTTC. Protein product: CAISRTSGSSYNEQFF. This rearrangement joins TRBV10-3 to TRBJ2-1, with 13 bases matching TRBD2. With 5 bases clipped from V and 0 bases from J, the junction kept 1 base outside the gene matches. The germline gives CDR1 ENHRY, CDR2 SYGVKD. This CDR3 has 16 amino acids.

The V gene is TRBV7-2, the J gene TRBJ2-3, with 12 bases matching TRBD2. The V gene's germline CDR1 is SGHTA and CDR2 FQGNSA. The CDR3 has 16 amino acids. Losses at the gene ends were 6 bases for V and 5 bases for J; bases not matched to a gene: 9. The CDR3 sequence: CASRKGLAGGLDTQYF. The CDR3 region has the DNA TGTGCCAGCAGAAAAGGGCTAGCGGGGGGGTTAGATACGCAGTATTTT.